The following is a TCR beta chain sequence with its context. This sample was included in a study of cytomegalovirus exposure and HLA in healthy donors. PCR amplification relied on 60 Vbeta primers (plus 13 Jbeta primers). Generated by immunoSEQ multiplex PCR, the TCRdb table keeps only in-frame clones and is missing some. The table for this sample gives about 40,000 clones. The ends were cut back, 0 bases at V and 3 bases at J, with 13 bases in the middle. Per germline, CDR1 SGHDT and CDR2 YYEEEE. The CDR3 contains 15 residues. The chain couples TRBV5-6 to TRBJ2-7, with D perhaps matching TRBD2 (5 bases). The clonotype was recovered from a man between 25 and 39 years old in good health and CMV-seronegative. The sample comprised PBMCs. The CDR3 loop is CASSLVISAGYEQYF. The DNA for the CDR3 is TGTGCCAGCAGCTTGGTTATTTCGGCGGGCTACGAGCAGTACTTC.